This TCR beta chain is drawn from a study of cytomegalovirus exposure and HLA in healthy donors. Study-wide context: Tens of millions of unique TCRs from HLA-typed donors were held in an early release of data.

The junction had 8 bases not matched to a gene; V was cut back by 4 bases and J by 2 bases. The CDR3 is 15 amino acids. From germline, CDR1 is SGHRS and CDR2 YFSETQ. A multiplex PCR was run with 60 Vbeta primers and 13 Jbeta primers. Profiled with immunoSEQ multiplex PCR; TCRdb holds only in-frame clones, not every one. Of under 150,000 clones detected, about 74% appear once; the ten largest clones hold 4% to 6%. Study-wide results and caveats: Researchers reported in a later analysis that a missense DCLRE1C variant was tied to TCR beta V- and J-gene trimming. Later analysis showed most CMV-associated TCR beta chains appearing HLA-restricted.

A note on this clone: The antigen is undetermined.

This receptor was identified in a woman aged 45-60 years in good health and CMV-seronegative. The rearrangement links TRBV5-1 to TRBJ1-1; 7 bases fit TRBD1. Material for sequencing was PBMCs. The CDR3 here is CASSPQGFGNTEAFF. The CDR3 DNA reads TGCGCCAGCAGCCCACAGGGGTTTGGAAACACTGAAGCTTTCTTT.